One and the same sample provided the 3 T cell receptor beta chains below, sequenced in a study of neoadjuvant nivolumab and ipilimumab in lung cancer. This table comes from immunoSEQ multiplex PCR, and its TCRdb copy is limited to in-frame clones, with some not included. The table lists tens of thousands of clones, approximately 89% of them singletons. The sequenced sample was peripheral blood, obtained before neoadjuvant nivolumab, alone or with ipilimumab. The receptors were gathered from an adult with non-small cell lung cancer.

The CDR3 sequence is CASSSLSGDEQYF. The CDR3 DNA is TGTGCCAGCAGTTCCCTGTCAGGGGACGAGCAGTACTTC. The chain combines TRBV27 with TRBJ2-7, with D maybe TRBD1 (6 bases). Trimming pared 4 bases from V and 5 bases from J, leaving 12 bases between. Germline V gives CDR1 MNHEY, CDR2 SMNVEV (reference sequence). CDR3 length: 13 residues.

The chain carries TRBV4-1 and TRBJ2-3; 8 nucleotides agree with TRBD2. There are 13 residues in the CDR3. Germline trimming cut 8 bases from V and 0 bases from J; bases unmatched to any gene: 1. Per the germline V gene, CDR1 is MGHRA and CDR2 is YSYEKL. CDR3 in DNA: TGCGCCAGCGGCGGGAGGAGCACAGATACGCAGTATTTT. Encoded protein: CASGGRSTDTQYF.

The chain is built from TRBV5-4 and TRBJ2-7; 15 bases align to TRBD2. This CDR3 spans 15 amino acids. J lost 6 bases, V lost 1 base, and 2 bases had no gene match. Germline CDR1 reads SGHNT; CDR2 reads YYREEE (reference sequence). The CDR3 DNA follows: TGTGCCAGCAGCTTGTTGGGACTAGCGGGAGGCGAGCAGTACTTC. Amino acid sequence: CASSLLGLAGGEQYF.